This is a list of T cell receptor beta chains from one sample in a study of blood T cell repertoires in COVID-19. The protocol was immunoSEQ multiplex PCR, while the TCRdb copy is restricted to in-frame clones and leaves out a portion. Of a few hundred thousand clones in the sample, 90% are singletons; the top ten hold roughly 4.3%. The sample was PBMCs or T cells enriched from blood (not recorded which). The receptors come from a young woman with acute COVID-19. Both conserved end residues are part of each CDR3. The D gene is left open where the match is weak. Not every row has a clone size; where given, it reads once, few, many or a size class.

-	TRBJ2-1	TRBV3-1/TRBV3-2	-	CASSQEGQVEQFF	TGTGCCAGCAGCCAAGAGGGCCAGGTCGAGCAGTTCTTC
-	TRBJ1-1	TRBV18	-	CASSRGGDTLNTEAFF	TGTGCCAGCTCACGAGGCGGAGATACCCTGAACACTGAAGCTTTCTTT
TRBD1	TRBJ1-3	TRBV12-3/TRBV12-4	-	CASRTGVGNTIYF	TGTGCCAGCAGGACAGGGGTCGGAAACACCATATATTTT
TRBD1	TRBJ2-3	TRBV7-9	-	CASSPRRGDRGPDTQYF	TGTGCCAGCAGCCCCCGCCGAGGGGACAGGGGACCAGATACGCAGTATTTT
TRBD1	TRBJ1-2	TRBV6-5	-	CASRNRGPGGYTF	TGTGCCAGCAGGAACAGGGGACCTGGTGGCTACACCTTC
-	TRBJ1-5	TRBV28	-	CASDSAQRNQPQHF	TGTGCCAGCGACAGCGCACAGCGCAATCAGCCCCAGCATTTT
-	TRBJ2-5	TRBV7-3	-	CASSFGGTQETQYF	TGTGCCAGCAGCTTTGGCGGGACCCAAGAGACCCAGTACTTC
-	TRBJ1-1	TRBV6-1	-	CASSEDGGQFTAFF	TGTGCCAGCAGTGAAGACGGCGGACAGTTTACAGCTTTCTTT
TRBD2	TRBJ2-2	TRBV28	-	CASSRVPKLAEGTGELFF	TGTGCCAGCAGCCGCGTCCCCAAACTAGCGGAAGGAACCGGGGAGCTGTTTTTT
-	TRBJ2-5	TRBV5-1	-	CASSFFQGQETQYF	TGCGCCAGCAGCTTCTTTCAGGGCCAAGAGACCCAGTACTTC
-	TRBJ2-5	TRBV6-6	-	CASSQFFGVQETQYF	-
-	TRBJ1-1	TRBV5-1	-	CASSFSQGMNTEAFF	TGCGCCAGCAGCTTTTCTCAGGGAATGAACACTGAAGCTTTCTTT
-	TRBJ2-7	TRBV12-3/TRBV12-4	few	CASSLSNSWEQYF	TGTGCCAGCAGTTTAAGTAACAGTTGGGAGCAGTACTTC
TRBD1	TRBJ1-5	TRBV7-2	-	CASSGTGLQPQHF	TGTGCCAGCAGCGGGACAGGTCTACAGCCCCAGCATTTT
-	TRBJ2-3	TRBV3-1/TRBV3-2	-	CASSQQERDTQYF	TGTGCCAGCAGCCAACAGGAAAGAGATACGCAGTATTTT
-	TRBJ2-7	TRBV9	-	CASSVGAGSYEQYF	TGTGCCAGCAGCGTAGGGGCAGGGTCCTACGAGCAGTACTTC
TRBD1	TRBJ1-2	TRBV19	-	CASSLNGRGQGFGYTF	TGTGCCAGTAGTCTCAACGGGAGGGGACAGGGGTTTGGCTACACCTTC
-	TRBJ1-1	TRBV7-3	few	CASSLQQDTEAFF	TGTGCCAGCAGCCTCCAACAGGACACTGAAGCTTTCTTT
-	TRBJ2-5	TRBV29-1	-	CSVHLSEETQYF	TGCAGCGTGCATCTTAGCGAAGAGACCCAGTACTTC
-	TRBJ1-2	TRBV7-2	-	CASSLEGVYGYTF	TGTGCCAGCAGCTTAGAGGGGGTCTATGGCTACACCTTC
-	TRBJ2-7	TRBV7-3	-	CASSLGSGYEQYF	TGTGCCAGCAGCTTAGGATCAGGGTACGAGCAGTACTTC
TRBD2	TRBJ2-2	TRBV18	-	CASSPSGTSEGGELFF	TGTGCCAGCTCACCTTCCGGGACTAGCGAAGGCGGGGAGCTGTTTTTT
TRBD2	TRBJ2-7	TRBV19	-	CATTDGTSGRAYEQYF	TGTGCCACCACAGACGGGACTAGCGGGAGGGCCTACGAGCAGTACTTC
-	TRBJ2-7	TRBV7-3	-	CASSLSGLSYEQYF	TGTGCCAGCAGCTTAAGCGGCCTCTCCTACGAGCAGTACTTC
-	TRBJ1-2	TRBV19	-	CASSIMSDYGYTF	TGTGCCAGTAGTATTATGTCAGACTATGGCTACACCTTC
-	TRBJ1-3	TRBV9	-	CASSLGWGGGNTIYF	TGTGCCAGCAGCCTAGGATGGGGAGGTGGAAACACCATATATTTT
-	TRBJ2-5	TRBV10-3	few	CATGDGYVPETQYF	TGTGCCACCGGAGACGGTTATGTCCCAGAGACCCAGTACTTC
-	TRBJ1-1	TRBV6-5	-	CASSQDNAEAFF	TGTGCCAGCAGCCAGGACAACGCTGAAGCTTTCTTT
-	TRBJ1-5	TRBV28	-	CASRGTMGSMDNQPQHF	TGTGCCAGCCGCGGGACCATGGGGTCCATGGACAATCAGCCCCAGCATTTT
-	TRBJ2-2	TRBV7-9	-	CASSKWGEANTGELFF	TGTGCCAGCTCCAAATGGGGGGAAGCGAACACCGGGGAGCTGTTTTTT
-	TRBJ2-1	TRBV12-3/TRBV12-4	-	CASSFPLSSEQFF	TGTGCCAGCAGTTTCCCCCTTAGCAGTGAGCAGTTCTTC
TRBD2	TRBJ2-1	TRBV28	few	CASSTHLAGVYNEQFF	TGTGCCAGCAGTACCCACCTAGCGGGAGTTTACAATGAGCAGTTCTTC
-	TRBJ1-4	TRBV19	once	CASRGRVEEKLFF	TGTGCCAGTAGAGGCAGGGTAGAAGAAAAACTGTTTTTT
TRBD1	TRBJ1-2	TRBV24-1	-	CATQEDRGDYGYTF	TGTGCCACTCAGGAAGACAGGGGAGACTATGGCTACACCTTC
-	TRBJ2-5	TRBV19	-	CASSISETQYF	TGTGCCAGTAGTATTAGCGAGACCCAGTACTTC
-	TRBJ1-1	TRBV19	-	CASSIWTDGTEAFF	TGTGCCAGTAGTATTTGGACAGATGGCACTGAAGCTTTCTTT
-	TRBJ1-5	TRBV2	-	CATARTSNFGWGNQPQHF	TGTGCCACCGCCCGGACTAGCAATTTCGGTTGGGGAAATCAGCCCCAGCATTTT
TRBD2	TRBJ2-1	TRBV11-2	-	CASSLETSGEQFF	TGTGCCAGCAGCTTAGAGACTAGCGGGGAGCAGTTCTTC
-	TRBJ1-2	TRBV9	few	CASSAHSGVDYGYTF	TGTGCCAGCAGCGCTCACTCAGGGGTAGACTATGGCTACACCTTC
TRBD2	TRBJ2-1	TRBV18	once	CASSPLTSGRPYNEQFF	TGTGCCAGCTCACCACTGACTAGCGGGAGACCCTACAATGAGCAGTTCTTC
-	TRBJ1-3	TRBV6-5	-	CASNQGLSGNTIYF	TGTGCCAGCAACCAGGGTTTGTCTGGAAACACCATATATTTT
-	TRBJ2-5	TRBV3-1/TRBV3-2	-	CASSQDRSFGTQYF	TGTGCCAGCAGCCAAGATCGGTCCTTTGGGACCCAGTACTTC
TRBD1	TRBJ2-7	TRBV28	-	CASSSGTGGSNEQYF	TGTGCCAGCAGTTCGGGGACAGGGGGCTCAAACGAGCAGTACTTC
TRBD1	TRBJ2-3	TRBV23-1	-	CASSRLPGQGAEGTDTQYF	TGCGCCAGCAGTCGCCTACCGGGACAGGGGGCGGAAGGCACAGATACGCAGTATTTT
-	TRBJ1-3	TRBV29-1	-	CSVVGGSGGNTIYF	TGCAGCGTTGTTGGGGGCTCTGGAGGAAACACCATATATTTT
TRBD1	TRBJ1-4	TRBV19	-	CAISESGTGGEKLFF	TGTGCCATCTCAGAATCCGGGACAGGGGGTGAAAAACTGTTTTTT
-	TRBJ1-6	TRBV6-1	-	CASSEASDSPLHF	TGTGCCAGCAGTGAAGCCTCCGATTCACCCCTCCACTTT
-	TRBJ1-6	TRBV5-1	-	CASSWGPGENSPLHF	TGCGCCAGCAGCTGGGGGCCAGGAGAAAATTCACCCCTCCACTTT